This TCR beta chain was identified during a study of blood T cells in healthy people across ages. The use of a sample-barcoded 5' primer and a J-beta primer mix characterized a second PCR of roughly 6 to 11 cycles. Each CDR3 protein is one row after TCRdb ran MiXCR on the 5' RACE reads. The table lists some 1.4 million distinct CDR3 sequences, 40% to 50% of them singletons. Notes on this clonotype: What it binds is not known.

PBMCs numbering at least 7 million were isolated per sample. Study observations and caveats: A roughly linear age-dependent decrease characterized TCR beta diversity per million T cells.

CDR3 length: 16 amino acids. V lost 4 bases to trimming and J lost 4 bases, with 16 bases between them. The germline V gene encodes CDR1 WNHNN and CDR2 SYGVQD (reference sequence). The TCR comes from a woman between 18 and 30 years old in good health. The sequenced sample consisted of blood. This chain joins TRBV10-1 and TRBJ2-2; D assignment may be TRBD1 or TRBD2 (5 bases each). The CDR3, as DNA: TGCGCCAGCAGTGGGGGAGCCGGGGCCATCACCGGGGAGCTGTTTTTT. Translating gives CASSGGAGAITGELFF.